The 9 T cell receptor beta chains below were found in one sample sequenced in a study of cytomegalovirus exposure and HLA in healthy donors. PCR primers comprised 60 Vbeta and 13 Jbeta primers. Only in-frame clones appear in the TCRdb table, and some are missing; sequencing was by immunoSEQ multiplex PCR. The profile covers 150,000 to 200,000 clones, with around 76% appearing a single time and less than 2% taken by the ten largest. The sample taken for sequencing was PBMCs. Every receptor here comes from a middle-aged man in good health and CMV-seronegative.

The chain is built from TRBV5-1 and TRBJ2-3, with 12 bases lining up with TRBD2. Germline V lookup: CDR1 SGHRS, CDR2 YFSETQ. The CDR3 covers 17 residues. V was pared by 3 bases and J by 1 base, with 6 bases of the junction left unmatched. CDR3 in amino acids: CASSSASGRAGTDTQYF. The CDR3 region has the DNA TGCGCCAGCAGCTCGGCTAGCGGGAGGGCTGGCACAGATACGCAGTATTTT.

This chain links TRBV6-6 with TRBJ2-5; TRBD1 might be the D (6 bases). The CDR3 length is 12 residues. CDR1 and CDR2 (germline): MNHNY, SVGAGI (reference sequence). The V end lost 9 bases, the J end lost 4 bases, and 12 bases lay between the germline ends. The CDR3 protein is CARLQGRETQYF. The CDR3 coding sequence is TGTGCCAGGTTACAGGGACGAGAGACCCAGTACTTC.

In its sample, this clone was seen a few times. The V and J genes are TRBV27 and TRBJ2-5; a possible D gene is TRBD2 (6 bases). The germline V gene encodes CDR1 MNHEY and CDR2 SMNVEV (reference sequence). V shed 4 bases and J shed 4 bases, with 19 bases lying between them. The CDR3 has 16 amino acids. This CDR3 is CASSSSRVSGGETQYF. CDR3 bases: TGTGCCAGCAGTTCCTCCCGGGTTAGCGGAGGAGAGACCCAGTACTTC.

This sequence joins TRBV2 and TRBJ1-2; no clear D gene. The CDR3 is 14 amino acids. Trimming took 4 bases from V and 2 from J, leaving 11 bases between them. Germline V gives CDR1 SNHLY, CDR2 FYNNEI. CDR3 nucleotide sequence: TGTGCCAGCAGTGTCTTCCCGGGGAACTATGGCTACACCTTC. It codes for CASSVFPGNYGYTF.

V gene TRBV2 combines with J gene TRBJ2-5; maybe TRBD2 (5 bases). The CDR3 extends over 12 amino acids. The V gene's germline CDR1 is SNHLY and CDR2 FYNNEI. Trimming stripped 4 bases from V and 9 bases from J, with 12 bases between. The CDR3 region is CASSVPPGAQYF. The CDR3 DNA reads TGTGCCAGCAGTGTCCCCCCCGGGGCCCAGTACTTC. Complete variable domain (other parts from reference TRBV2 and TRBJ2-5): EPEVTQTPSHQVTQMGQEVILRCVPISNHLYFYWYRQILGQKVEFLVSFYNNEISEKSEIFDDQFSVERPDGSNFTLKIRSTKLEDSAMYFCASSVPPGAQYFGPGTRLLVL.

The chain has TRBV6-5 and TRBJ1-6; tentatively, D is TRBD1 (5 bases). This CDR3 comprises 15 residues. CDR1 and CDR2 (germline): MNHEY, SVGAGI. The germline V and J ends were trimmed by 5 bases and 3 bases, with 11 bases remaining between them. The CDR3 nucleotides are TGTGCCAGCAGTCCGCGTCAGGGCTATAATTCACCCCTCCACTTT. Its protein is CASSPRQGYNSPLHF.

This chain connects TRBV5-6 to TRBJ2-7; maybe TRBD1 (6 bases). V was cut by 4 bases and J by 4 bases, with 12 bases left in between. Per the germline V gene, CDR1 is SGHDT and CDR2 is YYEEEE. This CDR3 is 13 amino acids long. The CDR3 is CASSGTDRYEQYF. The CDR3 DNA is TGTGCCAGCAGCGGAACCGACAGGTACGAGCAGTACTTC.

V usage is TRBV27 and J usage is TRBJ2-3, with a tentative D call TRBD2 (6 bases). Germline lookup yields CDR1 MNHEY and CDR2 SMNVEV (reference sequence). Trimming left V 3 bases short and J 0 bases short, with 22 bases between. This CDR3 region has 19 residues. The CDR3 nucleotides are TGTGCCAGCAGTTTCCTTCTCCCCGACTGGAGCGGGAGCACAGATACGCAGTATTTT. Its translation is CASSFLLPDWSGSTDTQYF.

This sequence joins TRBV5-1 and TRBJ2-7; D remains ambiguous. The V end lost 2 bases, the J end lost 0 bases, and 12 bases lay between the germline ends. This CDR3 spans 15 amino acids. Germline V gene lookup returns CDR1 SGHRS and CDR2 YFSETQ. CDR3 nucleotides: TGCGCCAGCAGCTTCGTCGAAAAGAGCTCCTACGAGCAGTACTTC. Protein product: CASSFVEKSSYEQYF.